The rows below give T cell receptor beta chains drawn from one sample of a study of CD8+ T cells in alopecia areata. Assay: immunoSEQ multiplex PCR; the TCRdb copy retains only in-frame clones and omits some. The table lists around 65,000 clones, about half of them singletons. Source: CD8+ T cells sorted from blood, taken at week 0. Every receptor here comes from a human donor with alopecia areata. Both conserved end residues are part of each CDR3. The order of the fields is V gene, J gene, D gene, clone size, CDR3 DNA, CDR3 protein. A D gene is named only where the DNA matches it firmly. Clone size is stated in some rows and not others, as once, few, many or a class when expanded.

v_gene: TRBV23-1; j_gene: TRBJ1-5; d_gene: NA; abundance: few; CDR3nt: TGCGCCAGCAGTTTAGACGTACCTCAGCGTAGAGGGCGGCATTTT; CDR3aa: CASSLDVPQRRGRHF
v_gene: TRBV9; j_gene: TRBJ2-1; d_gene: TRBD2; abundance: NA; CDR3nt: TGTGCCAGCAGCGTCCAAGCGGGAGACGCCTTGAATGAGCAGTTCTTC; CDR3aa: CASSVQAGDALNEQFF
v_gene: TRBV9; j_gene: TRBJ2-7; d_gene: TRBD2; abundance: NA; CDR3nt: TGTGCCAGCAGCGTAGGGGGACTAGCGACGTACGAGCAGTACTTC; CDR3aa: CASSVGGLATYEQYF
v_gene: TRBV29-1; j_gene: TRBJ2-7; d_gene: NA; abundance: few; CDR3nt: TGCAGCGGGGCAGGGGAGTCCTACGAGCAGTACTTC; CDR3aa: CSGAGESYEQYF
v_gene: TRBV13; j_gene: TRBJ2-7; d_gene: TRBD2; abundance: NA; CDR3nt: TGTGCCAGCAGCTCTAGCGGGAGGGGGTACGAGCAGTACTTC; CDR3aa: CASSSSGRGYEQYF
v_gene: TRBV5-1; j_gene: TRBJ2-7; d_gene: NA; abundance: NA; CDR3nt: TGCGCCAGCAGCTCGACTGATTACGAGCAGTACTTC; CDR3aa: CASSSTDYEQYF
v_gene: TRBV29-1; j_gene: TRBJ2-1; d_gene: NA; abundance: NA; CDR3nt: TGCAGCGTTGTTGGGGGAGCGTCTCTAGGGTGGAATGAGCAGTTCTTC; CDR3aa: CSVVGGASLGWNEQFF
v_gene: TRBV27; j_gene: TRBJ2-3; d_gene: NA; abundance: NA; CDR3nt: TGTGCCAGCAGTAATGAGGGCTTCCAGGGGCTGCAGTATTTT; CDR3aa: CASSNEGFQGLQYF
v_gene: TRBV29-1; j_gene: TRBJ2-1; d_gene: TRBD2; abundance: few; CDR3nt: TGCAGCGTCAAAATAGCGGGAGTCGACTACAATGAGCAGTTCTTC; CDR3aa: CSVKIAGVDYNEQFF
v_gene: TRBV19; j_gene: TRBJ2-1; d_gene: TRBD2; abundance: NA; CDR3nt: TGTGCCAGTAGTATCCCCGGGACTAGGCCGGACAATGAGCAGTTCTTC; CDR3aa: CASSIPGTRPDNEQFF
v_gene: TRBV28; j_gene: TRBJ1-5; d_gene: NA; abundance: NA; CDR3nt: TGTGCCAGCAGTTCCCCCGGACATGGTCCTGATCAGCCCCAGCATTTT; CDR3aa: CASSSPGHGPDQPQHF
v_gene: TRBV25-1; j_gene: TRBJ2-7; d_gene: TRBD1; abundance: NA; CDR3nt: TGTGCCAGCACAACTCGACAGGGACCCTACGAGCAGTACTTC; CDR3aa: CASTTRQGPYEQYF
v_gene: TRBV9; j_gene: TRBJ2-3; d_gene: TRBD2; abundance: NA; CDR3nt: TGTGCCAGCAGCGGCGGGACTAGCGGGGGGGGCACAGATACGCAGTATTTT; CDR3aa: CASSGGTSGGGTDTQYF
v_gene: TRBV11-2; j_gene: TRBJ2-7; d_gene: TRBD2; abundance: NA; CDR3nt: TGTGCCAGCAGCCTCCCTTCGATGGAGCGGGGCTTCTCCTACGAGCAGTACTTC; CDR3aa: CASSLPSMERGFSYEQYF
v_gene: TRBV30; j_gene: TRBJ1-1; d_gene: NA; abundance: few; CDR3nt: TGTGCCTCTCCTCCGGCCGCGAACACTGAAGCTTTCTTT; CDR3aa: CASPPAANTEAFF
v_gene: TRBV7-3; j_gene: TRBJ2-1; d_gene: NA; abundance: few; CDR3nt: TGTGCCAGCAGCTTAACGTCCTCCAGCGGCAATGAGCAGTTCTTC; CDR3aa: CASSLTSSSGNEQFF
v_gene: TRBV19; j_gene: TRBJ2-2; d_gene: NA; abundance: few; CDR3nt: TGTGCCAGTACGGCCAGTTGGGCTTCCGGGGAGCTGTTTTTT; CDR3aa: CASTASWASGELFF
v_gene: TRBV4-1; j_gene: TRBJ2-7; d_gene: TRBD2; abundance: NA; CDR3nt: TGCGCCAGCAGCCAAGTTGGGACTAGCGGTTCCTACGAGCAGTACTTC; CDR3aa: CASSQVGTSGSYEQYF
v_gene: TRBV7-2; j_gene: TRBJ2-7; d_gene: NA; abundance: NA; CDR3nt: TGTGCCAGCAGCCAATCCAGGGTCGGAAAGCTCTACGAGCAGTACTTC; CDR3aa: CASSQSRVGKLYEQYF
v_gene: TRBV5-1; j_gene: TRBJ2-7; d_gene: NA; abundance: NA; CDR3nt: TGCGCCAGCAGCTTGGAAATCTACCAGGAGGACGAGCAGTACTTC; CDR3aa: CASSLEIYQEDEQYF
v_gene: TRBV29-1; j_gene: TRBJ2-7; d_gene: TRBD1; abundance: few; CDR3nt: TGCAGCGTCGGGACAGGGAGTTCCTACGAGCAGTACTTC; CDR3aa: CSVGTGSSYEQYF
v_gene: TRBV9; j_gene: TRBJ2-1; d_gene: NA; abundance: once; CDR3nt: TGTGCCAGCAGCGCAATCTCAGGGAGCTCCTACAATGAGCAGTTCTTC; CDR3aa: CASSAISGSSYNEQFF
v_gene: TRBV5-1; j_gene: TRBJ2-7; d_gene: TRBD1; abundance: many; CDR3nt: TGCGCCAGCAGCTTGGGACAGGGAAAGGTCTACGAGCAGTACTTC; CDR3aa: CASSLGQGKVYEQYF
v_gene: TRBV29-1; j_gene: TRBJ1-1; d_gene: NA; abundance: NA; CDR3nt: TGCAGCGTGGTGGGCGCCACTGAAGCTTTCTTT; CDR3aa: CSVVGATEAFF
v_gene: TRBV7-9; j_gene: TRBJ2-2; d_gene: TRBD2; abundance: NA; CDR3nt: TGTGCCAGCAGCTCCCGGGAGGCCGGGGAGCTGTTTTTT; CDR3aa: CASSSREAGELFF
v_gene: TRBV29-1; j_gene: TRBJ2-5; d_gene: NA; abundance: NA; CDR3nt: TGCAGCGTTGAATTGAGAGTGGAGACCCAGTACTTC; CDR3aa: CSVELRVETQYF
v_gene: TRBV11-2; j_gene: TRBJ2-5; d_gene: NA; abundance: NA; CDR3nt: TGTGCCAGCAGCTCTGGACGGACCTCGAACTTC; CDR3aa: CASSSGRTSNF
v_gene: TRBV15; j_gene: TRBJ1-4; d_gene: TRBD1; abundance: NA; CDR3nt: TGTGCCACCAGCAGAGATCTGAGGAGACAGGGGGGACGACCTAATGAAAAACTGTTTTTT; CDR3aa: CATSRDLRRQGGRPNEKLFF
v_gene: TRBV4-3; j_gene: TRBJ2-7; d_gene: NA; abundance: NA; CDR3nt: TGCGCCAGCAGCCAAGCCCTTTGGGGACAGCGGGGCGAGCAGTACTTC; CDR3aa: CASSQALWGQRGEQYF
v_gene: TRBV9; j_gene: TRBJ2-1; d_gene: NA; abundance: NA; CDR3nt: TGTGCCAGCAGCGTAGGCGGGGCCTACAATGAGCAGTTCTTC; CDR3aa: CASSVGGAYNEQFF
v_gene: TRBV28; j_gene: TRBJ2-7; d_gene: NA; abundance: NA; CDR3nt: TGTGCCAGCAGTAAACCTGGGACACGGTTTCGGGAGCAGTACTTC; CDR3aa: CASSKPGTRFREQYF
v_gene: TRBV4-1; j_gene: TRBJ2-1; d_gene: TRBD2; abundance: NA; CDR3nt: TGCGCCAGCAGCCAAGTTCTCAACCCCTCTAGCGGGAGTGAGCAGTTCTTC; CDR3aa: CASSQVLNPSSGSEQFF
v_gene: TRBV18; j_gene: TRBJ1-6; d_gene: NA; abundance: NA; CDR3nt: TGTGCCAGCTCACCACCTGATAATTCACCCCTCCACTTT; CDR3aa: CASSPPDNSPLHF
v_gene: TRBV2; j_gene: TRBJ2-2; d_gene: TRBD2; abundance: NA; CDR3nt: TGTGCCAGCACAGCGCTAGCGGGAGTCTTCGGGGAGCTGTTTTTT; CDR3aa: CASTALAGVFGELFF
v_gene: TRBV29-1; j_gene: TRBJ2-1; d_gene: NA; abundance: NA; CDR3nt: TGCAGCGTCACCAGCGGGCGAACCTACAATGAGCAGTTCTTC; CDR3aa: CSVTSGRTYNEQFF
v_gene: TRBV29-1; j_gene: TRBJ2-5; d_gene: NA; abundance: NA; CDR3nt: TGCAGCGTTGAATTGTACAGCGAAACGCAAGAGACCCAGTACTTC; CDR3aa: CSVELYSETQETQYF
v_gene: TRBV4-1; j_gene: TRBJ2-7; d_gene: NA; abundance: NA; CDR3nt: TGCGCCAGCAGCCAAGTCCTGCAAGGGCCTTCTTCCGAGCAGTACTTC; CDR3aa: CASSQVLQGPSSEQYF
v_gene: TRBV27; j_gene: TRBJ2-7; d_gene: NA; abundance: NA; CDR3nt: TGTGCCAGCAGTTTACACGCGAGGGGCGAGCAGTACTTC; CDR3aa: CASSLHARGEQYF
v_gene: TRBV4-3; j_gene: TRBJ2-5; d_gene: NA; abundance: NA; CDR3nt: TGCGCCAGCAGCCAAGTGTGGGTGTCAGAGACCCAGTACTTC; CDR3aa: CASSQVWVSETQYF
v_gene: TRBV4-2; j_gene: TRBJ2-5; d_gene: NA; abundance: NA; CDR3nt: TGTGCCAGCAGCCTCGAAGCCTCGGACGAGAGCCAGTACTTC; CDR3aa: CASSLEASDESQYF
v_gene: TRBV29-1; j_gene: TRBJ2-5; d_gene: TRBD2; abundance: NA; CDR3nt: TGCAGCGTTGATTGGCGGGAGGGACTGTACCAAGAGACCCAGTACTTC; CDR3aa: CSVDWREGLYQETQYF
v_gene: TRBV11-2; j_gene: TRBJ2-1; d_gene: TRBD1; abundance: NA; CDR3nt: TGTGCCAGCAGCTGGACAGGTGGGAATGAGCAGTTCTTC; CDR3aa: CASSWTGGNEQFF
v_gene: TRBV4-3; j_gene: TRBJ2-3; d_gene: NA; abundance: few; CDR3nt: TGCGCCAGCAGCCAAGATGGGACGATCTTTGATACGCAGTATTTT; CDR3aa: CASSQDGTIFDTQYF
v_gene: TRBV27; j_gene: TRBJ1-5; d_gene: NA; abundance: few; CDR3nt: TGTGCCAGCAGTCCCCTAGGAGGGCCAGAGCATTTT; CDR3aa: CASSPLGGPEHF
v_gene: TRBV7-9; j_gene: TRBJ2-1; d_gene: TRBD2; abundance: few; CDR3nt: TGTGCCAGCACCCGGGACTACTCCTACAATGAGCAGTTCTTC; CDR3aa: CASTRDYSYNEQFF
v_gene: TRBV29-1; j_gene: TRBJ2-2; d_gene: NA; abundance: NA; CDR3nt: TGCAGCGTTGTCGTGTCCAGGGGCGGAAAGAGCACCGGGGAGCTGTTTTTT; CDR3aa: CSVVVSRGGKSTGELFF
v_gene: TRBV6-6; j_gene: TRBJ1-1; d_gene: NA; abundance: few; CDR3nt: TGTGCCAGCATTATCGGGGAGGGCACTGAAGCTTTCTTT; CDR3aa: CASIIGEGTEAFF
v_gene: TRBV28; j_gene: TRBJ2-7; d_gene: TRBD2; abundance: NA; CDR3nt: TGTGCCAGCAGAACCGGACTAGCGGGAGTTAACGAGCAGTACTTC; CDR3aa: CASRTGLAGVNEQYF
v_gene: TRBV6-5; j_gene: TRBJ2-1; d_gene: TRBD2; abundance: NA; CDR3nt: TGTGCCAGCAGTTACTTCGGCGGGAGGGCCGGAGAGCAGTTCTTC; CDR3aa: CASSYFGGRAGEQFF
v_gene: TRBV14; j_gene: TRBJ1-1; d_gene: TRBD1; abundance: NA; CDR3nt: TGTGCCAGCAGCTTACAGGGGGTCACTGAAGCTTTCTTT; CDR3aa: CASSLQGVTEAFF
v_gene: TRBV27; j_gene: TRBJ2-4; d_gene: TRBD1; abundance: NA; CDR3nt: TGTGCCAGCAGTTCTCCGGGACAGGGGGCCAAAAACATTCAGTACTTC; CDR3aa: CASSSPGQGAKNIQYF
v_gene: TRBV5-1; j_gene: TRBJ2-2; d_gene: TRBD1; abundance: NA; CDR3nt: TGCGCCAGCAGTTCCGGACAGGTGAACACCGGGGAGCTGTTTTTT; CDR3aa: CASSSGQVNTGELFF